These 8 T cell receptor beta chains share one sample of origin, sequenced in a study of T cell repertoires in cytomegalovirus infection (dated by TCRdb to between 2017 and 2020). TCRdb shows the sequencer as Illumina HiSeq 1500. Using fastp trimming at Q25 and MiXCR clonotype assembly, TCRdb reanalyzed the public sequencing data and kept in-frame beta chains. Rows are unified per CDR3 protein, each entry keeping the most common DNA and genes. This sample is represented by 500,000 or so distinct CDR3 sequences; 16% of them were singletons. Clones ranked in the top ten supply roughly a quarter of the sample. Sequences were obtained from CD8+ T cells from PBMCs. The receptors were gathered from a human donor in good health (CMV status not recorded). Some clones in this sample may be carry-over from other donors' samples.

This clonotype was picked up many times. The chain joins TRBV7-9 to TRBJ1-1; D is unclear. This CDR3 has 11 amino acids. Germline V lookup: CDR1 SEHNR, CDR2 FQNEAQ (reference sequence). V gave up 1 base and J gave up 11 bases, with 8 bases separating them. For the CDR3, the DNA is TGTGCCAGCAGCTTAGATCTGGCGGCTTTCTTT. It yields the protein CASSLDLAAFF.

V usage is TRBV28 and J usage is TRBJ2-7; 8 positions match TRBD1. V was clipped by 10 bases and J by 0 bases; unmatched bases: 11. The CDR3 length is 15 residues. CDR1 MDHEN and CDR2 SYDVKM come from the germline V gene. The CDR3 protein is CATAPWDRISYEQYF. The CDR3 bases are TGTGCCACGGCCCCCTGGGACAGGATCTCCTACGAGCAGTACTTC.

This clonotype showed up just a few times. The rearrangement links TRBV12-3 or TRBV12-4 to TRBJ1-5; TRBD1 might be the D (5 bases). V lost 6 bases, J lost 6 bases, and 12 bases lay in between. The CDR3 totals 13 residues. The CDR3 here is CASRAGGGQPQHF. The CDR3 coding sequence is TGTGCCAGCAGGGCCGGGGGTGGTCAGCCCCAGCATTTT.

Only a few counts were recorded for this clonotype. The V and J genes are TRBV27 and TRBJ2-7; D might be TRBD2 (5 bases). CDR3 length: 16 residues. Per germline, CDR1 MNHEY and CDR2 SMNVEV (reference sequence). Trimming shortened V by 4 bases and J by 7 bases, and 23 bases separated the two germline ends. CDR3 in amino acids: CASSSTRAPAEGEQYF. DNA of the CDR3: TGTGCCAGCAGTTCTACAAGGGCCCCAGCGGAAGGAGAGCAGTACTTC.

This clonotype occurred many times. The J gene is TRBJ1-1, the V gene TRBV6-5, with 8 bases lining up with TRBD1. Germline trimming cut 4 bases from V and 11 bases from J; bases unmatched to any gene: 15. Germline CDR1 reads MNHEY; CDR2 reads SVGAGI. The CDR3 is 15 residues long. The DNA for the CDR3 is TGTGCCAGCAGTTTCCTGATAGGACAGGGCTTTTTGGCTTTCTTT. Translating gives CASSFLIGQGFLAFF.

This clonotype has a count of ten or more. The J gene is TRBJ2-1, the V gene TRBV7-6, with D uncertain. V lost 5 bases and J 7 bases, leaving 9 bases between the germline ends. This CDR3 is built from 12 residues. Germline lookup yields CDR1 SGHVS and CDR2 FNYEAQ. In DNA, the CDR3 is TGTGCCAGCAGCAAGGACCCTAATGAGCAGTTCTTC. It encodes CASSKDPNEQFF.

The V call is TRBV9, the J call TRBJ2-1; the match to TRBD2 covers 13 bases. J was trimmed by 4 bases and V by 4 bases; bases with no gene match: 8. The CDR3 consists of 17 residues. Germline CDR1 SGDLS, CDR2 YYNGEE. This CDR3 is CASSPSLLAGGYNEQFF. The CDR3 DNA reads as TGTGCCAGCAGCCCCTCCCTACTAGCGGGGGGGTACAATGAGCAGTTCTTC.

The J gene is TRBJ1-5, the V gene TRBV19; 8 bases align to TRBD1. V trimming: 6 bases; J trimming: 4 bases; junction bases outside the gene matches: 8. This CDR3 has 15 amino acids. Germline CDR1 is LNHDA and CDR2 is SQIVND (reference sequence). CDR3 sequence reads: CASRQDREGNQPQHF. The CDR3 DNA reads TGTGCCAGTAGACAGGACAGGGAAGGTAATCAGCCCCAGCATTTT.